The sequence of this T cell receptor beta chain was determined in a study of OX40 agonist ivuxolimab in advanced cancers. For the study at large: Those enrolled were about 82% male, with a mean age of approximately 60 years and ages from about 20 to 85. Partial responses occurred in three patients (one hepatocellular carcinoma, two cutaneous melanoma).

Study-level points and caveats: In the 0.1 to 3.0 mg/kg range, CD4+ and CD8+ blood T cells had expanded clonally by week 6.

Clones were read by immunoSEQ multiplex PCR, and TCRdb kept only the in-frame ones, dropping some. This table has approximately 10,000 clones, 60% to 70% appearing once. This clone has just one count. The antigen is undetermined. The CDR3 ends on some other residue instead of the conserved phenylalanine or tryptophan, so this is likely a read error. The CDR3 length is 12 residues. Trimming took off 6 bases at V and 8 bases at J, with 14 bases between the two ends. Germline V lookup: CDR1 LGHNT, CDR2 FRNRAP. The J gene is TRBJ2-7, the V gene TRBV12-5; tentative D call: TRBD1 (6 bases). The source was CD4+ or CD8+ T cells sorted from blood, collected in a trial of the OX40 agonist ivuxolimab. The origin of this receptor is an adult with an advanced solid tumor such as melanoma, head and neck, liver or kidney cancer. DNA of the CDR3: TGTGCTAGTGGCCGCACAGGGAACCAGCAGTACCTC. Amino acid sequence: CASGRTGNQQYL.